This TCR beta chain appears in the sequencing data of a study of OX40 agonist ivuxolimab in advanced cancers. Overall study: Dose-escalation patients' cancers were hepatocellular carcinoma, melanoma, renal cell or head and neck cancer.

Trimming cost V 1 base and J 0 bases, with 6 bases left between them. CDR3 size: 14 residues. The germline CDR1 and CDR2 sequences are SGHAT and FQNNGV. Assay: immunoSEQ multiplex PCR; the TCRdb copy retains only in-frame clones and omits some. The sample consists of over 25,000 clones, about 85% of them appearing once. To note about this clone: No antigen is known for it.

Findings and limits, study-wide: CD8+ T cells averaged more expanded clones than CD4+. Dosing at 0.1 to 3.0 mg/kg was accompanied by clonal expansion of CD4+ and CD8+ blood T cells by week 6.

The receptor's source is an adult with an advanced solid tumor such as melanoma, head and neck, liver or kidney cancer. The sample consisted of CD4+ or CD8+ T cells sorted from blood, taken in a trial of the OX40 agonist ivuxolimab. The rearrangement links TRBV11-2 to TRBJ1-1; D is unresolved. CDR3 in amino acids: CASSLAGMNTEAFF. The CDR3 nucleotides are TGTGCCAGCAGCTTAGCAGGCATGAACACTGAAGCTTTCTTT.